Each of the 15 T cell receptor beta chains below was sequenced from the same sample in a study of TIL therapy for anti-PD-1-resistant metastatic lung cancer (dated by TCRdb to about 2021). TCR beta CDR3 regions were amplified from genomic DNA by bias-controlled multiplex PCR with the immunoSEQ v3 hsTCRB kit. TCRdb obtained this table from immuneACCESS and retained in-frame rearrangements with V and J assigned. These tables miss some clones; where compared with another copy, unresolved V genes account for less than half of the shortfall, and the remainder is unexplained. The sample has 95,000 or so clones on record, roughly 65% of them singletons. 9.5% to 13% of the sample is held by the ten biggest clonotypes. This sample's time point label indicates: pre-treatment sample, taken before nivolumab and TIL therapy. Excised metastases, mostly pleural nodules or supraclavicular lymph nodes, were used as baseline tumor samples and were taken from the same resection from which TIL were grown.

Sequenced here: tumor tissue, sampled at baseline. Receptor source: a person between 25 and 80 years old with non-small cell lung cancer.

This clone rates as medium-sized. The chain couples TRBV7-2 to TRBJ1-4; the D gene is possibly TRBD1 (5 bases). V was cut by 4 bases and J by 6 bases, with 15 bases left in between. Germline-derived CDR1 and CDR2 are SGHTA and FQGNSA. The CDR3 sequence is 15 residues long. The CDR3 nucleotides read TGTGCCAGCAGCTCCTTGGACTGGGGGGATGAAAAACTGTTTTTT. Its translation is CASSSLDWGDEKLFF.

The CDR3 region is CASSQGDGATNEKLFF. In nucleotides, the CDR3 is TGCGCCAGCAGCCAGGGGGACGGTGCAACTAATGAAAAACTGTTTTTT. V and J are TRBV4-3 and TRBJ1-4; D is perhaps TRBD1 (5 bases). The CDR3 loop spans 16 amino acids. The V gene lost 3 bases and the J gene lost 0 bases, with 11 bases spanning the gap. CDR1 LGHNA and CDR2 YSLEER come from the germline V gene.

This clone was detected a few times. J is TRBJ1-3 and V is TRBV11-2; D gene ambiguous. The length of the CDR3 is 15 residues. Germline-derived CDR1 and CDR2 are SGHAT and FQNNGV. Trimming shortened V by 2 bases and J by 0 bases, and 8 bases separated the two germline ends. This CDR3 reads CASSLQRSSGNTIYF. CDR3 nucleotides: TGTGCCAGCAGCTTACAGAGGAGCTCTGGAAACACCATATATTTT.

The chain employs TRBV29-1 and TRBJ2-7; D might be TRBD1 or TRBD2, each matching 6 bases. Germline V CDR1 and CDR2: SQVTM, ANQGSEA. Trimming pared 6 bases from V and 12 bases from J, leaving 18 bases between. CDR3 length equals 11 residues. CDR3 sequence: CSVEQGGRPYF. In DNA, the CDR3 is TGCAGCGTGGAACAGGGAGGTAGGCCGTACTTC.

This sequence joins TRBV12-1 and TRBJ1-4; TRBD1 is the table's D call, not checked against the DNA. TRBV12-1 is annotated as a pseudogene. The CDR3 covers 13 residues. CDR3 nucleotide sequence: TGTGCCAGAGACACTGCAACTAATGAAAAACTGTTTTTT. Translation gives CARDTATNEKLFF.

This clone has a single count. The V and J genes are TRBV28 and TRBJ2-7; 9 bases are a match to TRBD2. Germline assignment: CDR1 MDHEN and CDR2 SYDVKM. The V gene end was trimmed by 2 bases and the J gene end by 4 bases; junction bases not matched to a gene: 12. The CDR3 has 17 amino acids. This CDR3 is CASSLIGAGTSKYEQYF. Here the CDR3 DNA reads TGTGCCAGCAGTTTAATAGGGGCCGGGACTAGCAAGTACGAGCAGTACTTC.

This clone was picked up one time. V is TRBV6-5 and J is TRBJ1-3; D ambiguous. This CDR3 region has 13 residues. The V and J ends lost 6 bases and 3 bases respectively, with 9 bases between them. Germline CDR1 and CDR2: MNHEY and SVGAGI. The CDR3 loop is CASSTSIGNTIYF. The CDR3 DNA sequence: TGTGCCAGCAGCACTTCGATTGGAAACACCATATATTTT.

This clone was recorded a few times. V and J are TRBV7-9 and TRBJ1-6, with D hard to call. In germline, CDR1 is SEHNR, CDR2 FQNEAQ (reference sequence). The V and J ends lost 0 bases and 0 bases respectively, with 9 bases between them. This CDR3 has 17 amino acids. CDR3 region: CASSLAWSSSYNSPLHF. The CDR3 DNA sequence: TGTGCCAGCAGCTTAGCGTGGTCGAGCTCCTATAATTCACCCCTCCACTTT. The full variable domain, with the rest looked up from reference TRBV7-9 and TRBJ1-6, is DTGVSQNPRHKITKRGQNVTFRCDPISEHNRLYWYRQTLGQGPEFLTYFQNEAQLEKSRLLSDRFSAERPKGSFSTLEIQRTEQGDSAMYLCASSLAWSSSYNSPLHFGNGTRLTVT.

This clone was detected only a few times. The chain carries TRBV10-3 and TRBJ2-3; TRBD1 aligns across 7 bases. This CDR3 contains 13 residues. V shed 6 bases and J 8 bases; nucleotides not matched to a gene: 8. CDR1 is ENHRY and CDR2 is SYGVKD in the germline V gene. The CDR3 loop is CAIRQGSSPTQYF. CDR3 sequence (DNA): TGTGCCATCAGACAGGGGTCGAGTCCTACGCAGTATTTT.

The chain recombines TRBV7-6 with TRBJ2-2, with TRBD1 as a possible D gene (5 bases). Germline assignment: CDR1 SGHVS and CDR2 FNYEAQ. V was trimmed by 3 bases and J by 1 base, leaving 9 bases between them. This CDR3 comprises 15 residues. DNA of the CDR3: TGTGCCAGCAGCTTTAACAGGTGGAACACCGGGGAGCTGTTTTTT. Its translation is CASSFNRWNTGELFF. The full variable domain, rest sourced from reference TRBV7-6 and TRBJ2-2, is GAGVSQSPRYKVTKRGQDVALRCDPISGHVSLYWYRQALGQGPEFLTYFNYEAQQDKSGLPNDRFSAERPEGSISTLTIQRTEQRDSAMYRCASSFNRWNTGELFFGEGSRLTVL.

The chain couples TRBV7-6 to TRBJ1-1; no clear D gene. The CDR3 sequence is 15 residues long. Trimming took off 1 base at V and 7 bases at J, with 16 bases between the two ends. CDR1 and CDR2 (germline): SGHVS, FNYEAQ. This chain's CDR3 is CASSLGRALRDEAFF. The CDR3 DNA is TGTGCCAGCAGCTTAGGAAGGGCGCTTCGGGATGAAGCTTTCTTT.

The table lists this clone with a few counts. V and J are TRBV10-1 and TRBJ2-7; the D gene is possibly TRBD2 (6 bases). This CDR3 has 16 residues. V was cut by 3 bases and J by 2 bases, with 17 bases left in between. Germline V CDR1 and CDR2: WNHNN, SYGVQD (reference sequence). CDR3 region: CASSDPGSGDPYEQYF. The CDR3 nucleotides read TGCGCCAGCAGTGATCCGGGATCGGGAGACCCCTACGAGCAGTACTTC.

The V call is TRBV5-1, the J call TRBJ1-2, with D uncertain. Germline assignment: CDR1 SGHRS and CDR2 YFSETQ. The CDR3 spans 17 residues. V was trimmed by 3 bases and J by 7 bases, leaving 25 bases between them. CDR3 DNA: TGCGCCAGCAGCTCCGGGTTAGGTGGGGAGTCGTTCCGTGGCTACACCTTC. Its translation: CASSSGLGGESFRGYTF.

The chain recombines TRBV6-5 with TRBJ2-7; D is undetermined. Germline V CDR1 and CDR2: MNHEY, SVGAGI. The CDR3 totals 13 residues. The ends were cut back, 3 bases at V and 4 bases at J, with 10 bases in the middle. In DNA form, the CDR3 reads TGTGCCAGCAGTTATTCTGGGCCGTACGAGCAGTACTTC. Protein product: CASSYSGPYEQYF.

This chain connects TRBV6-5 to TRBJ1-2; 7 nucleotides line up with TRBD1. This CDR3 has 15 amino acids. J was trimmed by 8 bases and V by 5 bases; bases with no gene match: 14. Germline loops: CDR1 MNHEY, CDR2 SVGAGI. The CDR3 here is CASSQPLTGLSGYTF. CDR3 DNA: TGTGCCAGCAGTCAACCCCTGACAGGGCTATCAGGCTACACCTTC.